The 5 T cell receptor beta chains below all came from one sample that was sequenced in a study of blood T cell repertoires in COVID-19. TCRdb's copy holds only in-frame clones and misses some; the assay was immunoSEQ multiplex PCR. There are 200,000 to 250,000 clones in the sample; approximately 82% occur only once, and roughly a tenth lies in the top ten. The sequenced sample consisted of peripheral blood. Every receptor here comes from a man between 50 and 59 years old with active or convalescent COVID-19.

Of note for this clone: This same CDR3 is encoded by further DNA sequences in the sample. The V gene is TRBV2, the J gene TRBJ2-1; TRBD1 aligns across 8 bases. With V trimmed by 5 bases and J by 2 bases, 5 bases remained unmatched. The germline gives CDR1 SNHLY, CDR2 FYNNEI. The CDR3 has 15 amino acids. The CDR3 DNA reads as TGTGCCAGCAGTCCCGACAGGGGACCCTACAATGAGCAGTTCTTC. This translates into CASSPDRGPYNEQFF.

Of note for this clone: Additional DNA sequences in this sample encode the identical CDR3. V and J are TRBV3-1 (or the pseudogene TRBV3-2) and TRBJ1-3; D is perhaps TRBD1 (6 bases). Deletions cut 1 base from V and 0 bases from J, with 7 bases between. Germline CDR1 LGHDT, CDR2 YNNKEL (reference sequence). This CDR3 comprises 15 residues. CDR3 residues: CASSQGTASGNTIYF. The CDR3 bases are TGTGCCAGCAGCCAAGGGACAGCCTCTGGAAACACCATATATTTT.

V usage is TRBV5-5 and J usage is TRBJ2-5; tentatively, D is TRBD2 (6 bases). The V end lost 2 bases, the J end lost 5 bases, and 10 bases lay between the germline ends. CDR1 SGHKS and CDR2 YYEKEE come from the germline V gene (reference sequence). This CDR3 comprises 13 residues. CDR3 in DNA: TGTGCCAGCAGCTTCGGGGGTGAGGAGACCCAGTACTTC. Its protein is CASSFGGEETQYF.

The V call is TRBV27, the J call TRBJ2-7; TRBD1 aligns across 9 bases. Germline-derived CDR1 and CDR2 are MNHEY and SMNVEV (reference sequence). This CDR3 is built from 15 residues. V was clipped by 4 bases and J by 4 bases; unmatched bases: 8. The DNA of the CDR3 is TGTGCCAGCAGTTCCCGGGACAGGGAATTGTACGAGCAGTACTTC. Protein sequence: CASSSRDRELYEQYF.

The chain recombines TRBV5-6 with TRBJ2-7, with 7 bases aligning to TRBD1. The V gene end was trimmed by 3 bases and the J gene end by 7 bases; junction bases not matched to a gene: 4. The CDR3 sequence is 12 residues long. CDR1 and CDR2 from the germline V gene are SGHDT and YYEEEE. For the CDR3, the DNA is TGTGCCAGCAGCTGGGGGACAGATGAGCAGTACTTC. Translation: CASSWGTDEQYF.